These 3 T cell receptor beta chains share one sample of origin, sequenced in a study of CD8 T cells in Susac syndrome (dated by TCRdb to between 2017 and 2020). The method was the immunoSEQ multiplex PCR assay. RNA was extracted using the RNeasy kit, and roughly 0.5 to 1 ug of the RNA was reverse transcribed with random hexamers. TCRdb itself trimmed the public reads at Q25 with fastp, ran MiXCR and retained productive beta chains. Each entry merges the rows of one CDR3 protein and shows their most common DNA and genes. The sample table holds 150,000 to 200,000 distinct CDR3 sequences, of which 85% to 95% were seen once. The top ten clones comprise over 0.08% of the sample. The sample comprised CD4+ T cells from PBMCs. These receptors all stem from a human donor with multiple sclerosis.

The chain's CDR3 is CASRKGRNEQFF. The CDR3 bases are TGTGCCAGCAGGAAAGGGAGGAATGAGCAGTTCTTC. The chain uses TRBV7-2 and TRBJ2-1; a weak D match, TRBD2 (6 bases). The V gene's germline CDR1 is SGHTA and CDR2 FQGNSA. The V end was cut by 6 bases, the J end by 7 bases, with 10 bases between. The CDR3 consists of 12 residues.

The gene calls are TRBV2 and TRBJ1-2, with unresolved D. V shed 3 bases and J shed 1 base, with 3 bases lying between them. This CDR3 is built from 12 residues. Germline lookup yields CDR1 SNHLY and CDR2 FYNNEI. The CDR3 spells CASSDNNYGYTF. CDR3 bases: TGTGCCAGCAGTGACAATAACTATGGCTACACCTTC.

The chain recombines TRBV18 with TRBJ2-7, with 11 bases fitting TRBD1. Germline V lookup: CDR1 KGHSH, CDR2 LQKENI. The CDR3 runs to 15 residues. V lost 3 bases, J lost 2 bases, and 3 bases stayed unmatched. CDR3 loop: CASSPGTGGAYEQYF. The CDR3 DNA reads TGTGCCAGCTCACCGGGGACAGGGGGGGCCTACGAGCAGTACTTC.